These 12 T cell receptor beta chains share one sample of origin, sequenced in a study of CD8 T cells in Susac syndrome. An input of about 0.5 to 1 ug of RNA was subjected to reverse transcription using random hexamers. TCRdb analysed the immunoSEQ multiplex PCR reads with MiXCR anew, one entry per CDR3 protein. The repertoire includes around 160,000 distinct CDR3 sequences, approximately 96% of them detected once, and over 0.12% sits in the top ten. Sequencing input: CD4+ T cells from PBMCs. Receptors were obtained from a human donor in good health.

CDR3 loop: CASSPGSGLGLGEQFF. The CDR3 DNA reads TGTGCCAGCAGTCCCGGCTCGGGACTAGGACTGGGTGAGCAGTTCTTC. The V and J genes are TRBV28 and TRBJ2-1, with TRBD2 identical over 8 bases. Germline V gene sequence: CDR1 MDHEN, CDR2 SYDVKM. The CDR3 totals 16 residues. Germline trimming cut 5 bases from V and 9 bases from J; bases unmatched to any gene: 15. Filled out from reference TRBV28 and TRBJ2-1, the complete variable domain reads DVKVTQSSRYLVKRTGEKVFLECVQDMDHENMFWYRQDPGLGLRLIYFSYDVKMKEKGDIPEGYSVSREKKERFSLILESASTNQTSMYLCASSPGSGLGLGEQFFGPGTRLTVL.

This clonotype has just a few counts. The chain joins TRBV12-3 or TRBV12-4 to TRBJ2-7, with no clear D. Trimming stripped 4 bases from V and 3 bases from J, with 4 bases between. The CDR3 is 11 residues long. CDR3 coding DNA: TGTGCCAGCAGTTATCGCTACGAGCAGTACTTC. This translates into CASSYRYEQYF.

The genes are TRBV12-3 or TRBV12-4 and TRBJ1-1; perhaps TRBD1 as D (5 bases). CDR3 size: 13 residues. V was shortened by 0 bases and J by 10 bases, with 12 bases between the two germline ends. CDR3 amino acids: CASSLAEGERAFF. CDR3 coding DNA: TGTGCCAGCAGTTTAGCAGAAGGGGAGAGAGCTTTCTTT.

This clonotype was seen just once. The rearrangement links TRBV7-9 to TRBJ2-7; 8 bases are a match to TRBD1. Germline CDR1 reads SEHNR; CDR2 reads FQNEAQ (reference sequence). With V trimmed by 5 bases and J by 1 base, 7 bases remained unmatched. CDR3 length: 15 residues. The CDR3 sequence is CASSRPGGASYEQYF. Written as DNA, the CDR3 is TGTGCCAGCAGCCGTCCAGGGGGCGCGTCCTACGAGCAGTACTTC.

The rearrangement joins TRBV3-1 to TRBJ1-1, with D maybe TRBD1 (5 bases). Germline V gene lookup returns CDR1 LGHDT and CDR2 YNNKEL (reference sequence). This CDR3 region has 15 residues. Between the trimmed V and J ends, which lost 4 bases and 6 bases, there was a span of 18 bases. The CDR3 DNA sequence: TGTGCCAGCAGCCCCGGGGGACCCCGATCTGCTGAAGCTTTCTTT. It is translated as CASSPGGPRSAEAFF.

The V and J genes are TRBV12-3 or TRBV12-4 and TRBJ2-1; weak D call: TRBD2 (6 bases). Trimming cost V 4 bases and J 6 bases, with 7 bases left between them. The CDR3 has 12 residues. The CDR3 is CASSSTSNEQFF. CDR3 nucleotide sequence: TGTGCCAGCAGTTCGACTAGCAATGAGCAGTTCTTC.

DNA of the CDR3: TGTGCCAGCAGCTTAACCCGACACCCTAATACGCAGTATTTT. It codes for CASSLTRHPNTQYF. This chain joins TRBV7-8 and TRBJ2-3; D remains unclear. Germline V gene data show CDR1 as SGHVS and CDR2 as FQNEAQ. With 2 bases removed from V and 7 bases from J, the gap between germline ends came to 13 bases. This CDR3 is built from 14 residues.

The gene calls are TRBV18 and TRBJ1-2, with D tentatively TRBD1 (5 bases). The CDR3 sequence is 14 residues long. CDR1 and CDR2 from the germline V gene are KGHSH and LQKENI. V was pared by 3 bases and J by 7 bases, with 15 bases between. In DNA form, the CDR3 reads TGTGCCAGCTCACCGCAACAGGCGGGAGGTGGCTACACCTTC. This codes for CASSPQQAGGGYTF. The full variable domain, completed using reference TRBV18 and TRBJ1-2, is NAGVMQNPRHLVRRRGQEARLRCSPMKGHSHVYWYRQLPEEGLKFMVYLQKENIIDESGMPKERFSAEFPKEGPSILRIQQVVRGDSAAYFCASSPQQAGGGYTFGSGTRLTVV.

The chain joins TRBV7-2 to TRBJ2-7; 7 bases are a match to TRBD2. CDR1 and CDR2 from the germline V gene are SGHTA and FQGNSA. The CDR3 has 14 amino acids. After removal of 0 bases from V and 5 bases from J, the junction contained 4 bases not matched to a gene. The CDR3 region has the DNA TGTGCCAGCAGCTTAGCGTCTAGCGGTGACGAGCAGTACTTC. Its protein is CASSLASSGDEQYF.

The V and J genes are TRBV5-1 and TRBJ1-4; D is unclear. There are 14 residues in the CDR3. V lost 0 bases and J lost 2, with 5 bases in between. Germline loops: CDR1 SGHRS, CDR2 YFSETQ. This CDR3 is CASSLGITNEKLFF. The CDR3 coding sequence is TGCGCCAGCAGCTTGGGAATCACTAATGAAAAACTGTTTTTT.

This sequence joins TRBV25-1 and TRBJ1-2; D perhaps matches TRBD1 (5 bases). This CDR3 region has 14 residues. The germline V gene has CDR1 MGHDK and CDR2 SYGVNS. V was shortened by 1 base and J by 8 bases, with 14 bases between the two germline ends. As DNA, the CDR3 is TGTGCCAGCAGTGAATCCGGCAGGGCGGAAGGCTACACCTTC. Its translation is CASSESGRAEGYTF.

The chain carries TRBV20-1 and TRBJ1-2; D is ambiguous. V shed 5 bases and J shed 5 bases, with 6 bases lying between them. Per the germline V gene, CDR1 is DFQATT and CDR2 is SNEGSKA (reference sequence). CDR3 length: 10 amino acids. CDR3 sequence reads: CSAPNYGYTF. DNA of the CDR3: TGCAGTGCTCCCAATTATGGCTACACCTTC.